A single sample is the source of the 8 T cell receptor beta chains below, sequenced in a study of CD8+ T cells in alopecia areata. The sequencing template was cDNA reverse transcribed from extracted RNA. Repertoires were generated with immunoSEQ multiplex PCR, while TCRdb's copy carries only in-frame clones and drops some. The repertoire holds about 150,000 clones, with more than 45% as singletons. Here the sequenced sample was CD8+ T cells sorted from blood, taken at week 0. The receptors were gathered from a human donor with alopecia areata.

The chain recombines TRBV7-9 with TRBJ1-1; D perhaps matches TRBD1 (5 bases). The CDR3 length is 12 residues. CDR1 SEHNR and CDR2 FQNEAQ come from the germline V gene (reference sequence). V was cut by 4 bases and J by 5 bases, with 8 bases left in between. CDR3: CASSSGMTEAFF. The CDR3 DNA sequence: TGTGCCAGCAGCTCAGGGATGACTGAAGCTTTCTTT.

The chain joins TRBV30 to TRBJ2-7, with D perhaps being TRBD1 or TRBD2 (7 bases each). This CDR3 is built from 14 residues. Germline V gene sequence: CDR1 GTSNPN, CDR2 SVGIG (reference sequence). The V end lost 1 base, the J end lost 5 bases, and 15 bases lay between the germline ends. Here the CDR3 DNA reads TGTGCCTGGAGTGATCAGGGGGAGGGAAACGAGCAGTACTTC. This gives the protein CAWSDQGEGNEQYF.

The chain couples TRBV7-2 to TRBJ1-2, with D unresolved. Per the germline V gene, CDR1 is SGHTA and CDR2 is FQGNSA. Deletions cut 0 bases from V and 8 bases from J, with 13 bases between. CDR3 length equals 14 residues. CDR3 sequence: CASSLATAWLGYTF. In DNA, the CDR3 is TGTGCCAGCAGCTTAGCCACAGCATGGCTCGGCTACACCTTC.

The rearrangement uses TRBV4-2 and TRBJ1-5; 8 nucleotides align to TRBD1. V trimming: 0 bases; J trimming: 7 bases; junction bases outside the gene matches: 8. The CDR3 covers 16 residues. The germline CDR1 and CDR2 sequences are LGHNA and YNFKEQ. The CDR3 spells CASSQDVTGEEQPQHF. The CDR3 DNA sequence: TGTGCCAGCAGCCAAGATGTGACAGGGGAGGAACAGCCCCAGCATTTT.

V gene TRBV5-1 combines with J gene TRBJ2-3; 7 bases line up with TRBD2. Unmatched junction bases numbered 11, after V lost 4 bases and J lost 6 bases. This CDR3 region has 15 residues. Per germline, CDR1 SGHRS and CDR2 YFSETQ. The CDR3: CASSPGEGPHDTQYF. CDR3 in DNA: TGCGCCAGCAGCCCCGGGGAGGGTCCCCATGATACGCAGTATTTT.

CDR3 in DNA: TGCGCCAGCAGCCCACACGGGGGGATGGATGCTGGAGACGGCTACACCTTC. It is translated as CASSPHGGMDAGDGYTF. V usage is TRBV4-3 and J usage is TRBJ1-2; possibly TRBD1 for D (5 bases). V was pared by 4 bases and J by 8 bases, with 26 bases between. The CDR3 has 17 residues. Germline loops: CDR1 LGHNA, CDR2 YSLEER.

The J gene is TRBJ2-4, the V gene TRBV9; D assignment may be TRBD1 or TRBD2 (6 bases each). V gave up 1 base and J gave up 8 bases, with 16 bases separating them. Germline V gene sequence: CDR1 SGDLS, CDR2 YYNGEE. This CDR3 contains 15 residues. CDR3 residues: CASSVTPRRGDIQYF. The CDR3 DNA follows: TGTGCCAGCAGCGTAACACCCAGGAGGGGGGACATTCAGTACTTC.

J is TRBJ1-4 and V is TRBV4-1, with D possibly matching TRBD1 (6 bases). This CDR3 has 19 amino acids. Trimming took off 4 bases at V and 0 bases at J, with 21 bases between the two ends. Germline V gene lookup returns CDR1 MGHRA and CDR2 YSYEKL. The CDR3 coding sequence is TGCGCCAGCAGCCCTAGACTTCTGACAGGCCGGACAACTAATGAAAAACTGTTTTTT. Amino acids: CASSPRLLTGRTTNEKLFF.